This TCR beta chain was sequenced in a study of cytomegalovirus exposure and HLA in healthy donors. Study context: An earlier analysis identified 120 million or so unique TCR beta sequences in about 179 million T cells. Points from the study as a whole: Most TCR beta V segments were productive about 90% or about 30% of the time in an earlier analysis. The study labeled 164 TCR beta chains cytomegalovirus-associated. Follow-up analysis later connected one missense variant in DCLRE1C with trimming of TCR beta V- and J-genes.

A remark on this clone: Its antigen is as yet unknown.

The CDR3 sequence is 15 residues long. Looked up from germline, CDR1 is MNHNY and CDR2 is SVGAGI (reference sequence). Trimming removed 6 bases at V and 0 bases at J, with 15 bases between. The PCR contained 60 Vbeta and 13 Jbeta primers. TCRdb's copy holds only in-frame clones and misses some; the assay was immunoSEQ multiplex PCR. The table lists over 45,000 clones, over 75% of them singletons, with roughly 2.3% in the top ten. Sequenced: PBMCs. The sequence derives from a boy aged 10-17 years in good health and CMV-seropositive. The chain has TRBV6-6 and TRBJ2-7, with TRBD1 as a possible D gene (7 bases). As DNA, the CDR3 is TGTGCCAGCAGCCGGCGGGACAGAGTCTCCTACGAGCAGTACTTC. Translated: CASSRRDRVSYEQYF.